This T cell receptor beta chain emerged from a study of T cell responses to AZD1222 COVID-19 vaccine. Study results and caveats: Epitopes outside B.1.351 and B.1.1.7 mutated regions reportedly drew nearly half of spike TCRs. Vaccine-related CD4 TCRs covered spike, predominating at 160-218 and 743-854. Just a handful of AZD1222 recipients were seropositive at baseline. Increased Spike-specific TCR breadth and depth were observed after two AZD1222 doses.

Libraries were prepared by immunoSEQ multiplex PCR; TCRdb keeps only in-frame clonotypes and omits some of them. The table shows fewer than 85,000 clones, with roughly 80% occurring only once. As concerns this clone: Its antigen is still unknown.

V trimming: 5 bases; J trimming: 9 bases; junction bases outside the gene matches: 3. The CDR3 sequence is 13 residues long. CDR1 and CDR2 from the germline V gene are SGHAT and FQNNGV. The clonotype comes from an adult who received the AZD1222 COVID-19 vaccine. This chain connects TRBV11-2 to TRBJ2-1; 11 nucleotides align to TRBD1. The sequencing here drew on peripheral blood, taken 28 days after the second AZD1222 dose. The CDR3, as DNA: TGTGCCAGCAGCAGGGACAGGGGGAGTGAGCAGTTCTTC. This encodes CASSRDRGSEQFF.